The rows below give T cell receptor beta chains drawn from one sample of a study of blood T cell repertoires in COVID-19. Measured with immunoSEQ multiplex PCR; TCRdb has only the in-frame clones, and not every one. The table records around 360,000 clones, around 87% of them present only once. The source material was PBMCs or T cells enriched from blood (not recorded which). These receptors originate from a man between 40 and 49 years old in a cohort exposed to, infected with or recovered from COVID-19 (not recorded which). The CDR3 runs from the conserved cysteine through the conserved F or W. D genes are given only for firm matches. Only some rows state a clone size, as once, few, many or a class for expanded clones.

J	D	V	size	DNA	CDR3
TRBJ1-5	TRBD1	TRBV29-1	-	TGCAGCGTCGATGGACAGGGTGGGCAGCCCCAGCATTTT	CSVDGQGGQPQHF
TRBJ2-7	-	TRBV9	-	TGTGCCAGCAGCGTAGGGCACCTCCCAAGCTCCTACGAGCAGTACTTC	CASSVGHLPSSYEQYF
TRBJ2-2	-	TRBV4-2	-	TGTGCCAGCAGCCAAGCCGGAAGGGGCCCCGGGGAGCTGTTTTTT	CASSQAGRGPGELFF
TRBJ2-2	TRBD2	TRBV27	-	TGTGCCAGCAGTTTCCGACTAGCGGGAGGGCCAGGGACCGGGGAGCTGTTTTTT	CASSFRLAGGPGTGELFF
TRBJ1-4	TRBD1	TRBV7-9	-	TGTGCCAGCAGCCATAGACCGGGACAGAATAATGAAAAACTGTTTTTT	CASSHRPGQNNEKLFF
TRBJ2-3	TRBD1	TRBV4-1	-	TGCGCCAGCAGCCAAAGAGGGGGACAGGTCCCCACAGATACGCAGTATTTT	CASSQRGGQVPTDTQYF
TRBJ1-1	TRBD1	TRBV27	-	TGTGCCAGTCGACAGGGGGCATTGAACACTGAAGCTTTCTTT	CASRQGALNTEAFF
TRBJ2-3	TRBD2	TRBV6-6	-	TGTGCCAGCAGCCGACTAGCGCGCAGCACAGATACGCAGTATTTT	CASSRLARSTDTQYF
TRBJ1-1	-	TRBV28	-	TGTGCCAGCAGTTACTCGACAGACACTGAAGCTTTCTTT	CASSYSTDTEAFF
TRBJ2-7	-	TRBV10-1	-	TGCGCCAGCAGTGGGCTAGCCTCCTACGAGCAGTACTTC	CASSGLASYEQYF
TRBJ2-1	TRBD2	TRBV24-1	few	TGTGCCACCAGTGATCCCACTAGCGGGGCCTACAATGAGCAGTTCTTC	CATSDPTSGAYNEQFF
TRBJ1-1	TRBD1	TRBV7-6	-	TGTGCCAGCAGCAAACAACAGGGGAAGAACACTGAAGCTTTCTTT	CASSKQQGKNTEAFF
TRBJ1-2	-	TRBV11-2	-	TGTGCCAGCAGCTTAGCGGGACAAGCCCATTATGGCTACACCTTC	CASSLAGQAHYGYTF
TRBJ1-1	TRBD1	TRBV27	once	TGTGCCAGCAGTTATCTCCGGAAAGGGGGCGAGAGAAACACTGAAGCTTTCTTT	CASSYLRKGGERNTEAFF
TRBJ2-7	TRBD1	TRBV19	once	TGTGCCAGTAGTTCCGGACAGGGGGGTCACTACGAGCAGTACTTC	CASSSGQGGHYEQYF
TRBJ1-4	TRBD1	TRBV6-5	-	TGTGCCAGCGGGACAGGCCAAAGGGATGAAAAACTGTTTTTT	CASGTGQRDEKLFF
TRBJ2-7	TRBD2	TRBV19	-	TGTGCCAGTAGTAGACTAGCGGGGGTCATGGAGCAGTACTTC	CASSRLAGVMEQYF
TRBJ1-3	TRBD1	TRBV27	-	TGTGCCAGCAGTCCAGGGGGAGGAAACACCATATATTTT	CASSPGGGNTIYF
TRBJ2-1	-	TRBV29-1	-	TGCAGCGTTGTTCGGTACTTTCCGAGCTCCTACAATGAGCAGTTCTTC	CSVVRYFPSSYNEQFF
TRBJ2-7	-	TRBV11-1	-	TGTGCCAGCAGCTTAGACATCACCTACGAGCAGTACTTC	CASSLDITYEQYF
TRBJ1-2	TRBD1	TRBV3-1/TRBV3-2	few	TGTGCCAGCACTAACAGGGGATCCTATGGCTACACCTTC	CASTNRGSYGYTF
TRBJ2-7	-	TRBV7-9	-	TGTGCCAGCAGCTTTGGGCAGGGGTCTTACGAGCAGTACTTC	CASSFGQGSYEQYF
TRBJ1-2	TRBD1	TRBV5-1	-	TGCGCCAGCAGCCAGGGACAGGTTCATGGCTACACCTTC	CASSQGQVHGYTF
TRBJ1-1	-	TRBV29-1	-	TGCAGCGTCCCCCTCGGGCGGGCCGCTGAAGCTTTCTTT	CSVPLGRAAEAFF
TRBJ1-2	TRBD1	TRBV27	-	TGTGCCAGCAGTTTGACAGGGGCGGGGAATGGCTACACCTTC	CASSLTGAGNGYTF
TRBJ1-1	-	TRBV27	-	TGTGCCAGCAGTTTAGGGCAGGGGTTGGGGGCGGACACTGAAGCTTTCTTT	CASSLGQGLGADTEAFF
TRBJ2-7	TRBD2	TRBV10-3	-	TGTGCCATCAGGGCGAGTAGCGGGATAAAGGACGAGCAGTACTTC	CAIRASSGIKDEQYF
TRBJ2-1	TRBD2	TRBV18	-	TGTGCCAGCTCACCGCGGACTAGTACTAATGAGCAGTTCTTC	CASSPRTSTNEQFF
TRBJ1-2	-	TRBV18	-	TGTGCCAGCTCACCAGCACAGGACAGCTATGGCTACACCTTC	CASSPAQDSYGYTF
TRBJ2-1	-	TRBV10-3	-	TGTGCCATCAGTGCACAACAGGGATCCTACAATGAGCAGTTCTTC	CAISAQQGSYNEQFF
TRBJ1-2	-	TRBV29-1	-	TGCAGCGTTGAAGCCGCGGATCACCGATATGGCTACACCTTC	CSVEAADHRYGYTF